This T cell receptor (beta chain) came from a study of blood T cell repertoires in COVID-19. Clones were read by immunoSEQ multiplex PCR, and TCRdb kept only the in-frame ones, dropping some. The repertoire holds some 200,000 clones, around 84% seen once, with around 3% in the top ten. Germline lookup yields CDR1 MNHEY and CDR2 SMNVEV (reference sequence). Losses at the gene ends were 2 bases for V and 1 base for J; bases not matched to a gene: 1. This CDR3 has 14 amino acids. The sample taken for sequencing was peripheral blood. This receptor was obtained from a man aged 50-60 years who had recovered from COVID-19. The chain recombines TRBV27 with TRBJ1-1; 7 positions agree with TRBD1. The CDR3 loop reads CASSLGTENTEAFF. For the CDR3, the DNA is TGTGCCAGCAGTTTAGGGACAGAGAACACTGAAGCTTTCTTT.